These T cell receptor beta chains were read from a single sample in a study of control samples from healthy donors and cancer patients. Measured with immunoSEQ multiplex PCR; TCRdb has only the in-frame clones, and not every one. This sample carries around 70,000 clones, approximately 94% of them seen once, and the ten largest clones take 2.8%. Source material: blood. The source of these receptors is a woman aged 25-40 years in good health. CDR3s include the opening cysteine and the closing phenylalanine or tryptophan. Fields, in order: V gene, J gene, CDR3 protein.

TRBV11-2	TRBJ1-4	CASSLEGPGAHNEKLFF
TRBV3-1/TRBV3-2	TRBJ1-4	CASSQGSEKLFF
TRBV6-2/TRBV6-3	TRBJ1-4	CASSYRQGQNEKLFF
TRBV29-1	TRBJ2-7	CSVAEGYEQYF
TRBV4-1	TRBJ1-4	CASSQVIDVGSSNEKLFF
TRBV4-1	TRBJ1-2	CASSPGPADYGYTF
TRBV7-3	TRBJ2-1	CASSYPEAPRNEQFF
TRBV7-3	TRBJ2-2	CASSPDRAGTGELFF
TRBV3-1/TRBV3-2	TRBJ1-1	CASSQVQGQTFF
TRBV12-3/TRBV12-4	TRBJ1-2	CASRTGTNYGYTF
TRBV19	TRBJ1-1	CATTKLWQGLEAFF
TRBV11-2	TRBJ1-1	CASSSPTGRRTEAFF
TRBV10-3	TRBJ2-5	CAISPRGGTETQYF
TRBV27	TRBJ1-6	CASSILRREDSPLHF
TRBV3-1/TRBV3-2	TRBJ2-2	CASSPTTPTGELFF
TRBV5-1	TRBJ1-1	CASSLETGWANTEAFF
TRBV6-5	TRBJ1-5	CASLPREERPQHF
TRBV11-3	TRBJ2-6	CASSFMGQGVSGANVLTF
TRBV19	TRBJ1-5	CARKALGAGFSNQPQHF
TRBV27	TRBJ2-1	CASSPLTGEQFF
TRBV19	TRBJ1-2	CASSIGSSYGYTF
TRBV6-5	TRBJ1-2	CASTRGLNYGYTF
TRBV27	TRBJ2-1	CASSSLGAGGLNEQFF
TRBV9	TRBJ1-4	CASSGGQGGEKLFF
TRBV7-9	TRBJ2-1	CASPTTGTGDFGEQFF
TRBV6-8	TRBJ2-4	CARKITSGGGIAKNIQYF
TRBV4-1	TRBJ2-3	CASSQAGTSGPDTQYF
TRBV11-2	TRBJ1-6	CASSEGSTKSASPLHF
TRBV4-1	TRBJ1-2	CASSPSGYGYTF
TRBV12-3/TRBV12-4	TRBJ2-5	CASSLAGTQYF
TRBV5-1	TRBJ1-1	CASSFEQGTGNTEAFF
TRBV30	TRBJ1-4	CAWNPGHSNEKLFF
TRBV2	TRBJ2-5	CASSEGLAGALQYF
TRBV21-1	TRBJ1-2	CASTHGKITVGGYTF
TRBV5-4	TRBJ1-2	CASSLDGYGYTF
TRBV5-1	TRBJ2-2	CASSLWQGGTGELFF
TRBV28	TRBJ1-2	CASSSRPGSGGAYGYTF
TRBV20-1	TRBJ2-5	CSARGGETQYF
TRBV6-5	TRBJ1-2	CASSSRGHGYTF
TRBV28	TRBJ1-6	CASKRRNIRKNSPLHF
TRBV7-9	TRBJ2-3	CASSSGWDSTDTQYF
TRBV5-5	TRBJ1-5	CASSFGVFGGSNQPQHF
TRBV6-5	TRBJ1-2	CASRDRPYGYTF
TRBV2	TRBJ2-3	CASRGGADTQYF
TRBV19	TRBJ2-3	CASAGTGRTDTQYF
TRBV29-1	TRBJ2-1	CSVLVSRANEQFF
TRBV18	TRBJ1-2	CASSSDTYGYTF
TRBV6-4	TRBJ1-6	CASSAGGTGNSPLHF
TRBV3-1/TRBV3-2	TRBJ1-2	CASRDLFSGYTF
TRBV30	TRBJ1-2	CAWSRFQVNYGYTF
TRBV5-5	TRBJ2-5	CASSLVTQETQYF
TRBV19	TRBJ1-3	CASTISGNTIYF
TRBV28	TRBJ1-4	CASSRRQGLEKLFF
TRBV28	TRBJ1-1	CASSFVGRFSNTEAFF